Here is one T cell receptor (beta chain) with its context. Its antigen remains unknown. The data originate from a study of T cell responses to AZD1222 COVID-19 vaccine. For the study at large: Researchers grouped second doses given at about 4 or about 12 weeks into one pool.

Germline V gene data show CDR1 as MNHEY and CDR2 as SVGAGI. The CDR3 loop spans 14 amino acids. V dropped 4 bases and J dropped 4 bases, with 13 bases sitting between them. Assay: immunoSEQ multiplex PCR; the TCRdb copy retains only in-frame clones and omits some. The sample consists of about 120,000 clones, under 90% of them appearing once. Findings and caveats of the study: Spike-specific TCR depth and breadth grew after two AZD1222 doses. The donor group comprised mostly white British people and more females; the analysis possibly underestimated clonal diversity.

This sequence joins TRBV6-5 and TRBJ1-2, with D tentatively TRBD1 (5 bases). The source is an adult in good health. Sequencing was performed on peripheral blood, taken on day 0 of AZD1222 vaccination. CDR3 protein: CASSSGGTLYGYTF. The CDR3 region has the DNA TGTGCCAGCAGTTCAGGCGGGACCCTCTATGGCTACACCTTC.